The 12 T cell receptor beta chains below all came from one sample that was sequenced in a study of T cells in localized non-small cell lung cancer. Assay used: immunoSEQ multiplex PCR; TCRdb lists only in-frame clones, some missing. The repertoire holds about 45,000 clones, with roughly nine tenths as singletons. The specimen was PBMCs, collected before any cancer treatment. All receptors come from a woman aged 40-70 years with stage II lung adenocarcinoma.

The chain links TRBV5-8 to TRBJ2-5; 9 positions match TRBD2. The germline V gene encodes CDR1 SGHTS and CDR2 YDEGEE. V trimming: 0 bases; J trimming: 5 bases; junction bases outside the gene matches: 2. This CDR3 region has 14 residues. CDR3 coding DNA: TGTGCCAGCAGCTTGGCCGCGGGGGGGGAGACCCAGTACTTC. This gives the protein CASSLAAGGETQYF.

The chain links TRBV11-2 to TRBJ2-7, with D possibly TRBD1 on 6 matching bases. CDR1 and CDR2 (germline): SGHAT, FQNNGV. CDR3 size: 15 residues. V lost 0 bases and J lost 7, with 16 bases in between. The CDR3 bases are TGTGCCAGCAGCTTAGAAGTTGCAGGGGTATCGGAGCAGTACTTC. It encodes CASSLEVAGVSEQYF.

This chain uses TRBV11-2 with TRBJ2-2; 10 bases line up with TRBD2. CDR3 length equals 17 residues. V shed 4 bases, J shed 7 bases, and the junction held 12 bases outside the gene matches. In germline, CDR1 is SGHAT, CDR2 FQNNGV. This CDR3 is CASSYPSGGAANGELFF. In DNA, the CDR3 is TGTGCCAGCAGCTACCCTAGCGGGGGCGCGGCGAACGGGGAGCTGTTTTTT.

This clone has a single count. The V gene is TRBV7-6, the J gene TRBJ2-3; no reliable D call. Germline V lookup: CDR1 SGHVS, CDR2 FNYEAQ. This CDR3 contains 13 residues. The V gene lost 6 bases and the J gene lost 3 bases, with 10 bases spanning the gap. The CDR3, as DNA: TGTGCCAGCAGTTCCAGGATAACAGATACGCAGTATTTT. Residues: CASSSRITDTQYF.

The V gene is TRBV27, the J gene TRBJ1-2; 7 nucleotides agree with TRBD1. The V gene's germline CDR1 is MNHEY and CDR2 SMNVEV (reference sequence). This CDR3 has 14 residues. Trimming at V came to 6 bases and at J to 0 bases, leaving 4 bases not matched to a gene. CDR3 nucleotide sequence: TGTGCCAGCAGCTGGGACAGCTCTAACTATGGCTACACCTTC. This sequence encodes CASSWDSSNYGYTF.

This rearrangement joins TRBV10-3 to TRBJ1-2; D is unresolved. Trimming removed 0 bases at V and 6 bases at J, with 8 bases between. Per the germline V gene, CDR1 is ENHRY and CDR2 is SYGVKD. The CDR3 has 13 amino acids. The CDR3 sequence is CAISESSLDGYTF. In DNA, the CDR3 is TGTGCCATCAGTGAGTCAAGCTTGGATGGCTACACCTTC.

The chain employs TRBV6-1 and TRBJ2-4; the match to TRBD2 covers 8 bases. CDR1 and CDR2 (germline): MNHNS, SASEGT. The V gene end was trimmed by 4 bases and the J gene end by 3 bases; junction bases not matched to a gene: 5. This CDR3 has 15 residues. The CDR3, as DNA: TGTGCCAGCAGTGCACTAGCGGAGAACAAAAACATTCAGTACTTC. Translated, it gives CASSALAENKNIQYF.

This clone has more than one count but fewer than ten. V is TRBV7-2 and J is TRBJ1-5; no clear D gene. The V and J ends lost 4 bases and 9 bases respectively, with 19 bases between them. The germline V gene has CDR1 SGHTA and CDR2 FQGNSA. CDR3 length: 15 residues. DNA for the CDR3: TGTGCCAGCAGCTCATCGTACCGCCCGAATGGGCCCCAGCATTTT. It specifies CASSSSYRPNGPQHF. The full variable domain, its missing parts supplied by reference TRBV7-2 and TRBJ1-5, is GAGVSQSPSNKVTEKGKDVELRCDPISGHTALYWYRQSLGQGLEFLIYFQGNSAPDKSGLPSDRFSAERTGGSVSTLTIQRTQQEDSAVYLCASSSSYRPNGPQHFGDGTRLSIL.

The chain employs TRBV6-5 and TRBJ2-2; 10 nucleotides line up with TRBD2. Germline values: CDR1 MNHEY, CDR2 SVGAGI. J lost 7 bases, V lost 0 bases, and 5 bases had no gene match. CDR3 length equals 16 residues. The CDR3 coding sequence is TGTGCCAGCAGTTACTCGAGGGTAGCGGGAGGCGGGGAGCTGTTTTTT. Translation: CASSYSRVAGGGELFF.

Concerning this clone: One junction end disagrees with the germline gene, perhaps due to a read error. The rearrangement joins TRBV18 to TRBJ2-3; a weak D match, TRBD2 (5 bases). The CDR3 is made up of 17 amino acids. Germline V gene data show CDR1 as KGHSH and CDR2 as LQKENI. The CDR3 nucleotides read TGTGCCAGCTCTCCACTAGGGCAGACGCTTAACACAGATACGCAGTATTTT. This sequence encodes CASSPLGQTLNTDTQYF. The variable domain in full, with the rest retrieved from reference TRBV18 and TRBJ2-3, is NAGVMQNPRHLVRRRGQEARLRCSPMKGHSHVYWYRQLPEEGLKFMVYLQKENIIDESGMPKERFSAEFPKEGPSILRIQQVVRGDSAAYFCASSPLGQTLNTDTQYFGPGTRLTVL.

The CDR3 DNA sequence: TGTGCCAGCCCCGATAAACTAGGCGGGGGGGCCCTGGACAATGAGCAGTTCTTC. Translated, it gives CASPDKLGGGALDNEQFF. The gene calls are TRBV27 and TRBJ2-1; 9 bases line up with TRBD2. The CDR3 is 18 amino acids. V shed 8 bases and J 5 bases; nucleotides not matched to a gene: 19. Germline-derived CDR1 and CDR2 are MNHEY and SMNVEV (reference sequence).

This chain links TRBV5-6 with TRBJ2-7; no clear D gene. CDR3 length: 13 amino acids. The V end lost 1 base, the J end lost 2 bases, and 7 bases lay between the germline ends. The germline gives CDR1 SGHDT, CDR2 YYEEEE. CDR3 sequence reads: CASSLHGAYEQYF. CDR3 bases: TGTGCCAGCAGCTTGCACGGAGCCTACGAGCAGTACTTC.